This note documents a single T cell receptor (beta chain) sequence. The antigen is undetermined. Trimming removed 7 bases at V and 5 bases at J, with 9 bases between. This CDR3 has 12 residues. Germline V gene data show CDR1 as SNHLY and CDR2 as FYNNEI. The sample belongs to a study of identifying expanded T cells in peripheral blood. The protocol was immunoSEQ multiplex PCR, while the TCRdb copy is restricted to in-frame clones and leaves out a portion. The sample has about 82,000 clones, approximately 90% seen once. Whole-study findings and limits: Across healthy donors, higher total template counts meant significantly greater approximately two-week count variance. Differentially abundant clones: 0.95 to 1.5 between replicates, 16.4 at about 13 days, 19 to 20 at four.

The rearrangement uses TRBV2 and TRBJ2-1, with D unclear. Sequencing was carried out using blood. The clonotype was recovered from a person between 18 and 75 years old in good health. The CDR3 loop is CASKRTNNEQFF. DNA for the CDR3: TGTGCCAGCAAAAGAACGAACAATGAGCAGTTCTTC.